This TCR beta chain stems from a study of cytomegalovirus exposure and HLA in healthy donors. As for the study in general: Previous work identified roughly 120 million unique TCR beta sequences from about 179 million T cells. Some 85 million unique TCRs from HLA-typed donors were held in an early data release. Study-wide results and limits: Later work showed greater clonal expansion in HLA-associated TCR beta chains than in equally common others. Association of a missense DCLRE1C variant with TCR beta V- and J-gene trimming was reported in a later analysis.

In the PCR, 60 Vbeta and 13 Jbeta primers were used. The method was immunoSEQ multiplex PCR; TCRdb's version includes in-frame clones alone and lacks a portion of them. The sample lists some 99,000 clones, approximately 79% occurring once. Looked up from germline, CDR1 is MNHEY and CDR2 is SVGAGI. This CDR3 has 15 amino acids. The junction had 4 bases not matched to a gene; V was cut back by 6 bases and J by 2 bases. With regard to this clone: Its antigen is still unknown.

The genes are TRBV6-5 and TRBJ1-5; 10 positions agree with TRBD1. This TCR was recovered from a male donor in good health and CMV-seronegative. Sequences were obtained from PBMCs. CDR3 in amino acids: CASSSGTGGNQPQHF. In nucleotides, the CDR3 is TGTGCCAGCAGCTCAGGGACAGGGGGCAATCAGCCCCAGCATTTT.